The 15 T cell receptor beta chains given below trace back to one sample, sequenced in a study of T cells in Graves' hyperthyroidism and ophthalmopathy. RNA transcripts gave rise to amplified TCR beta CDR3 regions. Using the HTBI primer set, a first-round RT-PCR was run on the TCR CDR3. A single record per CDR3 protein comes from TCRdb applying MiXCR to the multiplex PCR reads. The data contain about 400,000 distinct CDR3 sequences, under 15% of them seen just once; the ten biggest clones take up 13%. The sequenced sample was blood. These receptors originate from a man aged 18-30 years with Graves' ophthalmopathy.

The gene calls are TRBV18 and TRBJ2-5; TRBD2 matches at 13 bases. Germline trimming cut 8 bases from V and 4 bases from J; bases unmatched to any gene: 7. The CDR3 has 15 amino acids. The germline V gene encodes CDR1 KGHSH and CDR2 LQKENI. The DNA of the CDR3 is TGTGCCAGCCCACACGGACTAGCGGGGGTAGAGACCCAGTACTTC. This translates into CASPHGLAGVETQYF.

The sample holds many counts of this clonotype. This chain joins TRBV11-2 and TRBJ2-3, with 10 bases fitting TRBD2. Germline V gene lookup returns CDR1 SGHAT and CDR2 FQNNGV. The CDR3 is 18 residues long. V was pared by 0 bases and J by 5 bases, with 11 bases of the junction left unmatched. This CDR3 is CASSLDGVAGGIVDTQYF. In DNA, the CDR3 is TGTGCCAGCAGCTTAGATGGGGTAGCGGGGGGTATTGTAGATACGCAGTATTTT.

The chain combines TRBV12-3 or TRBV12-4 with TRBJ2-2; D possibly corresponds to TRBD2 (6 bases). Trimming stripped 6 bases from V and 2 bases from J, with 13 bases between. CDR3 length: 15 residues. CDR3 sequence reads: CASRLSTSNTGELFF. The CDR3 nucleotides read TGTGCCAGCAGATTGTCGACTAGTAACACCGGGGAGCTGTTTTTT.

This clonotype was observed a few times. CDR3 DNA: TGTGCCAGCAGCTTAGTACTTAATGAAAAACTGTTTTTT. Its protein product is CASSLVLNEKLFF. This sequence joins TRBV7-9 and TRBJ1-4, with D unresolved. The CDR3 runs to 13 residues. Trimming removed 1 base from V and 4 bases from J, with 4 bases in between. Germline CDR1 is SEHNR and CDR2 is FQNEAQ (reference sequence).

This clonotype appeared many times. V gene TRBV20-1 combines with J gene TRBJ2-1, with 8 bases identical to TRBD1. Germline CDR1 and CDR2: DFQATT and SNEGSKA (reference sequence). CDR3 size: 15 residues. V shed 3 bases and J 6 bases; nucleotides not matched to a gene: 10. Here the CDR3 reads CSASSPGGQGNEQFF. CDR3 sequence (DNA): TGCAGTGCTAGTTCTCCAGGGGGCCAGGGCAATGAGCAGTTCTTC.

The J gene is TRBJ2-5, the V gene TRBV30; D is possibly TRBD1 or TRBD2 (8 bases each). The CDR3 consists of 18 residues. V was trimmed by 1 base and J by 5 bases, leaving 26 bases between them. Germline CDR1 and CDR2: GTSNPN and SVGIG (reference sequence). CDR3 coding DNA: TGTGCCTGGAGTGGACAGGGGAGCACTAGCGGTTCCGTGGAGACCCAGTACTTC. Its protein is CAWSGQGSTSGSVETQYF.

This clonotype was counted at least ten times. The V gene is TRBV11-3, the J gene TRBJ2-3; TRBD2 matches at 8 bases. CDR3 size: 17 residues. Trimming removed 5 bases from V and 0 bases from J; junction bases left unmatched: 10. From germline, CDR1 is SGHNT and CDR2 YENEEA. The CDR3 is CASSTYKSGGSTDTQYF. CDR3 DNA: TGTGCCAGCAGCACCTACAAGAGCGGGGGCAGCACAGATACGCAGTATTTT.

This clonotype appeared many times. The chain is built from TRBV5-1 and TRBJ1-2; D is uncertain. V dropped 0 bases and J dropped 6 bases, with 9 bases sitting between them. This CDR3 is built from 13 residues. CDR1 SGHRS and CDR2 YFSETQ come from the germline V gene. CDR3 bases: TGCGCCAGCAGCTTGGTGACATTTGATGGCTACACCTTC. Translated, it gives CASSLVTFDGYTF.

Ten or more counts support this clonotype. The chain combines TRBV7-9 with TRBJ1-4; D is uncertain. In germline, CDR1 is SEHNR, CDR2 FQNEAQ (reference sequence). This CDR3 contains 11 residues. V shed 2 bases and J shed 8 bases, with 3 bases lying between them. The CDR3 DNA sequence: TGTGCCAGCAGCTTAAGCGAAAAACTGTTTTTT. Protein sequence: CASSLSEKLFF.

This clonotype has just a few counts. V is TRBV14 and J is TRBJ2-7; D gene unclear. Trimming pared 3 bases from V and 7 bases from J, leaving 13 bases between. The CDR3 is 13 amino acids. CDR1 is SGHDN and CDR2 is FVKESK in the germline V gene. The CDR3 loop is CASSQNWMGEQYF. The CDR3, as DNA: TGTGCCAGCAGCCAGAACTGGATGGGGGAGCAGTACTTC.

The rearrangement uses TRBV7-9 and TRBJ2-2; unclear D gene. Looked up from germline, CDR1 is SEHNR and CDR2 is FQNEAQ (reference sequence). V was trimmed by 5 bases and J by 4 bases, leaving 17 bases between them. This CDR3 spans 16 amino acids. In nucleotides, the CDR3 is TGTGCCAGCAGCGCACCGCCGGGCCACACCACCGGGGAGCTGTTTTTT. It translates to CASSAPPGHTTGELFF.

This clonotype was counted once. The J gene is TRBJ1-2, the V gene TRBV9; D perhaps matches TRBD1 (6 bases). Germline loops: CDR1 SGDLS, CDR2 YYNGEE. This CDR3 comprises 15 residues. The germline V and J ends were trimmed by 0 bases and 3 bases, with 12 bases remaining between them. The CDR3 DNA sequence: TGTGCCAGCAGCGTAGAAGGGGGTCGGGACTATGGCTACACCTTC. Its translation: CASSVEGGRDYGYTF.

Details on this clonotype: One junction end disagrees with the germline gene, perhaps due to a read error. The rearrangement uses TRBV11-2 and TRBJ2-3, with D unresolved. CDR1 is SGHAT, CDR2 FQNNGV, per germline. The CDR3 has 11 amino acids. CDR3 sequence (DNA): TGTGTCAGCAGTTACACAGATACGCAGTATTTT. Translating it yields CVSSYTDTQYF.

With respect to this clonotype: This could be a read error, since a much larger clone is one nucleotide away. Given the absence of the conserved phenylalanine or tryptophan at the CDR3 end, a read error is likely. The chain couples TRBV29-1 to TRBJ2-7; D gene unclear. Trimming left V 8 bases short and J 3 bases short, with 14 bases between. The CDR3 consists of 12 residues. CDR1 is SQVTM, CDR2 ANQGSEA, per germline. For the CDR3, the DNA is TGCAGCACGGCAGATTCTCACTACGAGCAGTACCTC. Its protein is CSTADSHYEQYL.

The sample holds a few counts of this clonotype. This chain joins TRBV6-9 and TRBJ2-5, with 8 nucleotides matching TRBD1. The CDR3 is 20 amino acids. Per the germline V gene, CDR1 is MNHGY and CDR2 is SVAAGI. The V segment lost 2 bases and the J segment 3 bases; nucleotides outside the gene matches: 20. DNA for the CDR3: TGTGCCAGCAGTTATCGGACAGGGCGTGGGAGGACCGTCTCCGAAGAGACCCAGTACTTC. It encodes CASSYRTGRGRTVSEETQYF.